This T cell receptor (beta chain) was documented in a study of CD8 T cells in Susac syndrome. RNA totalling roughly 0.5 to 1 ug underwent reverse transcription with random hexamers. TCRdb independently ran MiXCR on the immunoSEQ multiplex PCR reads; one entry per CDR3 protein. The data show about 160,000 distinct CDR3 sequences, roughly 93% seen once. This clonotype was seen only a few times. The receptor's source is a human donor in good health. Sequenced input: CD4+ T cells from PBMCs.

DNA of the CDR3: TGTGCCAGCAGCCCCGGGGGGACGACAGATACGCAGTATTTT. It encodes CASSPGGTTDTQYF. J is TRBJ2-3 and V is TRBV7-3; 7 nucleotides align to TRBD2. The CDR3 is made up of 14 amino acids. V lost 5 bases, J lost 3 bases, and 5 bases stayed unmatched. Germline lookup yields CDR1 SGHTA and CDR2 FQGTGA.